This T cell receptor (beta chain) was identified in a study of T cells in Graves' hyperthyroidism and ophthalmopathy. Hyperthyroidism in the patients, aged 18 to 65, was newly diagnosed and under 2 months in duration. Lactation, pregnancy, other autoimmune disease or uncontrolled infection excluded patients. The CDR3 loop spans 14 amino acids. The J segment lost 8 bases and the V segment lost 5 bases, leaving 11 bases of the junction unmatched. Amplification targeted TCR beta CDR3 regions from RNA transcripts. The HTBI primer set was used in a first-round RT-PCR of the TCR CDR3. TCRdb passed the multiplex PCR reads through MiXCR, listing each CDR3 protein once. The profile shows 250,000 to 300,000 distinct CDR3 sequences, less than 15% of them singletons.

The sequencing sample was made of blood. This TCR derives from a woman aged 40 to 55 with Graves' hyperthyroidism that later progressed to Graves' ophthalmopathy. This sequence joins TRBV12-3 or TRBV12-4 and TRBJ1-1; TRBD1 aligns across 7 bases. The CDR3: CASSRHLGQAEAFF. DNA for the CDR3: TGTGCCAGCAGTCGCCATCTCGGACAGGCCGAAGCTTTCTTT.